This record concerns one TCR beta chain sequence. Its antigen is as yet unknown. This specimen comes from a study of cytomegalovirus exposure and HLA in healthy donors. Study information: Per a later analysis, the 666 first-cohort and more than 100 validation repertoires shared one platform.

TCRdb's copy holds only in-frame clones and misses some; the assay was immunoSEQ multiplex PCR. The table includes 45,000 to 65,000 clones, roughly 93% detected once. Overall study results and limits: The tendency of first-cohort TCR clusters to co-occur in the 120 validation repertoires was identified by a subsequent analysis. The study recorded more than 150 TCR beta chains that were cytomegalovirus-associated.

V was trimmed by 3 bases and J by 5 bases, leaving 17 bases between them. The germline gives CDR1 SGHRS, CDR2 YFSETQ. The CDR3 covers 15 residues. Source material: PBMCs. The chain employs TRBV5-1 and TRBJ1-2, with a possible D match to TRBD1 (6 bases). This TCR derives from a woman aged 18-30 years in good health and CMV-seropositive. As DNA, the CDR3 is TGCGCCAGCAGCTGGGGGCCGACGGACCAGTATGGCTACACCTTC. Its translation: CASSWGPTDQYGYTF.